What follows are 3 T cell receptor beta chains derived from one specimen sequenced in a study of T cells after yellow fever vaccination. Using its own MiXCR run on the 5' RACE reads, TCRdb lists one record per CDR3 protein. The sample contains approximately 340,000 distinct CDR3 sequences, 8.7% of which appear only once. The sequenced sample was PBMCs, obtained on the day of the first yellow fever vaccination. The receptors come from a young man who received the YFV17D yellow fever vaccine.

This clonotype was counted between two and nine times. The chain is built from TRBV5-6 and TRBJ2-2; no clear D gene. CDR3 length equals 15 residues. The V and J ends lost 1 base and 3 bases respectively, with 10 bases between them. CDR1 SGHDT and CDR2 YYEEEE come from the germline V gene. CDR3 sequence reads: CASSLFRSYTGELFF. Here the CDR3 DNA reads TGTGCCAGCAGCTTGTTCAGGTCCTACACCGGGGAGCTGTTTTTT.

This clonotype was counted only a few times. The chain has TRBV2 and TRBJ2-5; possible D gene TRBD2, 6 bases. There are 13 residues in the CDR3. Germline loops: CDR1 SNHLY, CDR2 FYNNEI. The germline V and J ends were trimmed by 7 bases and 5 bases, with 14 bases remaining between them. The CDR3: CASTGGDGETQYF. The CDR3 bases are TGTGCCAGCACCGGCGGGGATGGGGAGACCCAGTACTTC.

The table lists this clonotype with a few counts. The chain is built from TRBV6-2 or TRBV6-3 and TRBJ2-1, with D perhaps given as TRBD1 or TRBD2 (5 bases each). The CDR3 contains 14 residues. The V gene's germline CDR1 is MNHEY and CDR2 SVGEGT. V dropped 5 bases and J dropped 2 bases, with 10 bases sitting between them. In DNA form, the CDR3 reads TGTGCCAGCAGTCAGGGAGTACCCTACAATGAGCAGTTCTTC. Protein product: CASSQGVPYNEQFF.